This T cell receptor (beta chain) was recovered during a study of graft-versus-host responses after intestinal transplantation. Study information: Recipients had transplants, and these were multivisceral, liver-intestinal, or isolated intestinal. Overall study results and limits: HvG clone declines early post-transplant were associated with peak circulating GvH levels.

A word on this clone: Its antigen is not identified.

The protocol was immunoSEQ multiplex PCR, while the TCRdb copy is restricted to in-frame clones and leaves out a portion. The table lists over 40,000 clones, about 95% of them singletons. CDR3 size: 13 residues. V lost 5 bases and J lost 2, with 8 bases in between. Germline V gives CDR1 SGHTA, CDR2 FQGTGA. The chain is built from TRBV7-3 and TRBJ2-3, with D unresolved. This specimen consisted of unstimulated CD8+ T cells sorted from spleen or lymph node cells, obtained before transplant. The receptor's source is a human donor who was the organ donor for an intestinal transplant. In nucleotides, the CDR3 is TGTGCCAGCAGCCCAGAGTTCACAGATACGCAGTATTTT. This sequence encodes CASSPEFTDTQYF.